This is a list of T cell receptor beta chains from one sample in a study of vaccination and CD4 T cells after COVID-19. One entry per CDR3 protein results from TCRdb running MiXCR on the PCR reads. Counted here are some 5,400 distinct CDR3 sequences, around 40% occurring once; the ten biggest clones make up 40% to 45%. These TCRs are of unknown antigen specificity. Sequenced: CD4+ T cells from blood, cultured in vitro. These receptors all stem from a human donor in good health. Both conserved end residues are part of each CDR3. The D gene is left open where the match is weak. Clone sizes are given selectively: once, few, many, or a class where the clone is expanded.

TRBJ2-3,-,-,TRBV24-1,TGTGCCACCAGTGATTCCTTGGGGGGCACAGATACGCAGTATTTT,CATSDSLGGTDTQYF
TRBJ2-1,-,few,TRBV15,TGTGCCACCAGCAGAGATATTGACGGGATATTTAGCTCCTACAATGAGCAGTTCTTC,CATSRDIDGIFSSYNEQFF
TRBJ1-5,TRBD1,-,TRBV6-1,TGTGCCAGCACCTTAGGACAGGCTGGTGAGCCCCAGCATTTT,CASTLGQAGEPQHF
TRBJ2-7,-,-,TRBV7-2,TGTGCCAGCAGCTTATCAGGGGCCTCCTACGAGCAGTACTTC,CASSLSGASYEQYF
TRBJ2-3,-,few,TRBV27,TGTGCCAGCAGTTTAATTTACCCCCCAGATACGCAGTATTTT,CASSLIYPPDTQYF
TRBJ2-3,TRBD2,few,TRBV6-5,TGCGCCAGCAGTTACAGCGGGGGCTCCACAGATACGCAGTATTTT,CASSYSGGSTDTQYF
TRBJ2-2,TRBD1,-,TRBV7-9,TGTGCCAGCAGTCGACGACAGGGTCGAGGGGAGCTGTTTTTT,CASSRRQGRGELFF
TRBJ2-7,TRBD1,-,TRBV7-9,TGTGCCAGCAGCCTTACAGGGGACGAGCAGTACTTC,CASSLTGDEQYF
TRBJ1-2,-,-,TRBV2,TGTGCCAGCAGTGAGGACAGCTATGGCTACACCTTC,CASSEDSYGYTF
TRBJ1-2,-,-,TRBV6-4,TGTGCCAGCAGTGACTCCGGCTATGGCTACACCTTC,CASSDSGYGYTF
TRBJ1-2,-,-,TRBV6-1,TGTGCCAGCAGTGGCCCCACTACCTATGGCTACACCTTC,CASSGPTTYGYTF
TRBJ2-4,TRBD1,-,TRBV20-1,TGCAGTGCCCCCGACCGGGACAGAGGCATTCAGTACTTC,CSAPDRDRGIQYF
TRBJ2-3,-,-,TRBV7-9,TGTGCCAGCAGCTTAATGGACAGCACAGATACGCAGTATTTT,CASSLMDSTDTQYF
TRBJ2-3,TRBD1,-,TRBV27,TGTGCCAGCAGTTTTTTGGGGACAGGGGGCGGGGGCACAGATACGCAGTATTTT,CASSFLGTGGGGTDTQYF
TRBJ1-2,-,-,TRBV7-8,TGTGCCAGCAGCACCCGACTGTCTTCTGGCTACACCTTC,CASSTRLSSGYTF
TRBJ1-5,-,-,TRBV20-1,TGCAGCTCTGGTTCGCCTAATCAGCCCCAGCATTTT,CSSGSPNQPQHF
TRBJ1-2,-,few,TRBV15,TGTGCCACCAGTGATATCCGCGGGGCAAACTATGGCTACACCTTC,CATSDIRGANYGYTF
TRBJ1-1,-,-,TRBV20-1,TGCAGTGCCGATTCAGGGTTGACGAACACTGAAGCTTTCTTT,CSADSGLTNTEAFF
TRBJ2-3,TRBD1,-,TRBV6-4,TGTGCCAGCAGTGCACAGGGGGTATCGGCAGATACGCAGTATTTT,CASSAQGVSADTQYF
TRBJ1-1,-,-,TRBV18,TGTGCCAGCTCACCAGGGGGCCTAGGGAACACTGAAGCTTTCTTT,CASSPGGLGNTEAFF
TRBJ2-7,TRBD1,-,TRBV7-9,TGTGCCAGCAGCTTAGAGGGACAGCTCCACGAGCAGTACTTC,CASSLEGQLHEQYF
TRBJ1-6,TRBD1,-,TRBV2,TGTGCCAGCGCGGACAGGGATCCCTATTCACCCCTCCACTTT,CASADRDPYSPLHF